These T cell receptor beta chains were read from a single sample in a study of blood T cell repertoires in COVID-19. The method was immunoSEQ multiplex PCR; TCRdb's version includes in-frame clones alone and lacks a portion of them. Of 120,000 to 150,000 clones in the sample, 80% to 90% are singletons; the top ten hold roughly a tenth. Sequencing was done on a sample of peripheral blood. The receptor set was obtained from a man aged 55 to 69 with active or convalescent COVID-19. Each CDR3 is given with its conserved first and last residue. The D gene is left open where the match is weak. A clone size is listed for some rows: how often the clone was seen (once, few, many), or a class if it is expanded.

>TRBJ2-7|-|TRBV29-1|TRBD1
TGCACCCCAAGACCGGGACAGGGGTACGAGCAGTACTTC
CTPRPGQGYEQYF
>TRBJ2-2|-|TRBV24-1|-
TGTGCCACCAGTGATTTCGGCAGGGGGAACACCGGGGAGCTGTTTTTT
CATSDFGRGNTGELFF
>TRBJ1-1|once|TRBV19|TRBD1
TGTGCCAGTAGTCCCCGACAGGGCGTGAACACTGAAGCTTTCTTT
CASSPRQGVNTEAFF
>TRBJ2-1|-|TRBV7-9|-
TGTGCCAGCAGCTCCCTTTACAATGAGCAGTTCTTC
CASSSLYNEQFF
>TRBJ2-7|-|TRBV29-1|-
TGCAGCGTTGCGAAGGCGGCCCGGTTGAACGAGCAGTACTTC
CSVAKAARLNEQYF
>TRBJ1-2|once|TRBV19|-
TGTGCCAGTAGTACTCCCGGGATTTACTATGGCTACACCTTC
CASSTPGIYYGYTF
>TRBJ2-5|-|TRBV5-6|TRBD1
TGTGCCAGCAGCGACGGGACAGCCGTCCGAGAGACCCAGTACTTC
CASSDGTAVRETQYF
>TRBJ2-7|-|TRBV15|-
TGTGCCACCAGCAAGGACAAGGGGGGGTACGAGCAGTACTTC
CATSKDKGGYEQYF
>TRBJ2-2|-|TRBV29-1|TRBD1
TGCAGCGGGGGGACAGGGGCCGGGGAGCTGTTTTTT
CSGGTGAGELFF
>TRBJ1-1|few|TRBV28|TRBD1
TGTGCCAGCAGTCAAACAGGGGTGAACACTGAAGCTTTCTTT
CASSQTGVNTEAFF
>TRBJ1-5|-|TRBV7-3|TRBD1
TGTGCCAGCAGCTATTCCGGGGACAGGGGGCCTACCCCTAATCAGCCCCAGCATTTT
CASSYSGDRGPTPNQPQHF
>TRBJ2-7|-|TRBV10-3|TRBD2
TGTGCCACTAACGACGGGGGGAGCTCCTACGAGCAGTACTTC
CATNDGGSSYEQYF
>TRBJ1-2|-|TRBV28|TRBD1
TGTGCCAGCAGTTCCATCCCCGGACAGGGGGAATATGGCTACACCTTC
CASSSIPGQGEYGYTF
>TRBJ1-1|-|TRBV28|-
TGTGCCAGCAGTTCGGTAACTGAAGCTTTCTTT
CASSSVTEAFF
>TRBJ2-7|-|TRBV11-3|TRBD2
TGTGCCAGCAGCTGCTGGCACCTAGCGGGACCCCACGAGCAGTACTTC
CASSCWHLAGPHEQYF
>TRBJ2-3|once|TRBV18|-
TGTGCCAGCTCACCACCGGGGCAGGGAGGTACGCAGTATTTT
CASSPPGQGGTQYF
>TRBJ1-4|-|TRBV5-1|-
TGCGCCAGCAGCCTTGGTCCGGCGTCAGGAGGCGAAAAACTGTTTTTT
CASSLGPASGGEKLFF
>TRBJ2-3|-|TRBV19|TRBD2
TGTGCCAGTAGTATAGATTTAGCGGGATACACAGATACGCAGTATTTT
CASSIDLAGYTDTQYF
>TRBJ1-1|-|TRBV2|-
TGTGCCAGCAGTGAACTGGTGGGCAGGGGAGTTGAAGCTTTCTTT
CASSELVGRGVEAFF
>TRBJ2-3|-|TRBV7-6|-
TGTGCCAGCAGCTTAGCGACAGTAAGCACAGATACGCAGTATTTT
CASSLATVSTDTQYF
>TRBJ2-7|-|TRBV5-4|-
TGTGCCAGCAGCTTGGGGGGGCAGGCAACCTACGAGCAGTACTTC
CASSLGGQATYEQYF
>TRBJ2-7|-|TRBV7-2|TRBD2
TGTGCCAGCAGCTTAGCGGGACTAGCGGGAGGCAACGAGCAGTACTTC
CASSLAGLAGGNEQYF
>TRBJ1-2|once|TRBV19|-
TGTGCCAGTAGTTTTACCGGGACACCGATTAACTATGGCTACACCTTC
CASSFTGTPINYGYTF
>TRBJ2-5|-|TRBV24-1|TRBD2
TGTGCCACCAGTGATTTTCGGGGGGAGGGCGAGACCCAGTACTTC
CATSDFRGEGETQYF
>TRBJ1-1|-|TRBV28|-
TGTGCCAGCAGTCGCGCGGACTGGAACACTGAAGCTTTCTTT
CASSRADWNTEAFF
>TRBJ2-1|-|TRBV18|TRBD1
TGTGCCAGCTCACGGAGGGGTTTACGGGACAGGGAGGTCAATGAGCAGTTCTTC
CASSRRGLRDREVNEQFF
>TRBJ2-1|-|TRBV11-2|TRBD2
TGTGCCAGCAGCTTAGATGGGACTAGGACTAATGAGCAGTTCTTC
CASSLDGTRTNEQFF
>TRBJ2-1|-|TRBV4-1|TRBD1
TGCGCCAGCAGCCAGGGACAGGGGACCCACAATGAGCAGTTCTTC
CASSQGQGTHNEQFF
>TRBJ1-1|-|TRBV9|TRBD1
TGTGCCAGCAGCGGGGGACAGAAGAACACTGAAGCTTTCTTT
CASSGGQKNTEAFF
>TRBJ1-5|-|TRBV7-6|-
TGTGCCAGCAGCTTCCGGGACACTAGTCAGCCCCAGCATTTT
CASSFRDTSQPQHF
>TRBJ1-2|-|TRBV4-3|TRBD1
TGCGCCAGCAGCCAAGATATGAAGGGGGCGGGGATGGGTGGCTACACCTTC
CASSQDMKGAGMGGYTF
>TRBJ2-3|-|TRBV5-4|TRBD2
TGTGCCAGCAGCTTAAAGCGGGAGTCGGGAGATACGCAGTATTTT
CASSLKRESGDTQYF
>TRBJ2-1|few|TRBV19|-
TGTGCCAGTAGTATGGCCCTCAGGGGCGGGGAGCAGTTCTTC
CASSMALRGGEQFF
>TRBJ2-4|few|TRBV5-4|TRBD1
TGTGCCAGCAGCTTCTCGGGACAGCGGAACATTCAGTACTTC
CASSFSGQRNIQYF
>TRBJ1-1|-|TRBV7-2|TRBD1
TGTGCCAGCAGCTACGACAGGGGTGCGGTCACTGAAGCTTTCTTT
CASSYDRGAVTEAFF
>TRBJ1-3|-|TRBV14|TRBD1
TGTGCCAGCAGCCGTCAGCAGGGGGTTGGAAACACCATATATTTT
CASSRQQGVGNTIYF
>TRBJ1-2|once|TRBV20-1|-
TGCAGTGCTAGCCAGTACGGCTACACCTTC
CSASQYGYTF
>TRBJ1-2|-|TRBV11-2|TRBD1
TGTGCCAGCAGCTCGCCGGACAGGGGACGGTATGGCTACACCTTC
CASSSPDRGRYGYTF
>TRBJ1-6|-|TRBV15|-
TGTGCCACCAGAGAGGGGGTTTGGAATTCACCCCTCCACTTT
CATREGVWNSPLHF
>TRBJ1-4|-|TRBV30|-
TGTGCCTGGAGGTCGAGCCCGGCGGGTGAAAAACTGTTTTTT
CAWRSSPAGEKLFF
>TRBJ2-7|few|TRBV28|TRBD1
TGTGCCAGCAGGACGGGACAGACCCTCTACGAGCAGTACTTC
CASRTGQTLYEQYF
>TRBJ2-1|-|TRBV3-1/TRBV3-2|-
TGTGCCAGCAGCCAAGTCGGGACTGGTGCCTACAATGAGCAGTTCTTC
CASSQVGTGAYNEQFF
>TRBJ2-1|-|TRBV4-2|-
TGTGCCAGCAGCCAAGCCCCGGGTAGTGAGCAGTTCTTC
CASSQAPGSEQFF
>TRBJ1-5|-|TRBV7-9|-
TGTGCCAGCAGCTTAGAACTGAATCAGCCCCAGCATTTT
CASSLELNQPQHF
>TRBJ2-7|-|TRBV18|TRBD1
TGTGCCAGCTCACAGACAGGGGAGGAGCAGTACTTC
CASSQTGEEQYF
>TRBJ1-5|once|TRBV18|-
TGTGCCAGCTCACCACCGGGGGGGGCGAGTCAGCCCCAGCATTTT
CASSPPGGASQPQHF
>TRBJ2-3|-|TRBV7-2|-
TGTGCCAGCAGCCGGACTTATTGGGGAGATACGCAGTATTTT
CASSRTYWGDTQYF
>TRBJ2-5|-|TRBV28|-
TGTGCCAGCAGGACAGGTCAAGAGACCCAGTACTTC
CASRTGQETQYF
>TRBJ1-2|-|TRBV4-3|TRBD1
TGCGCCAGCAGCCAAGATGGGGTCAGGGGGCTAGGTTCTAACTATGGCTACACCTTC
CASSQDGVRGLGSNYGYTF
>TRBJ1-6|-|TRBV6-4|TRBD1
TGTGCCAGCAGTAGGACAGGGAATTCACCCCTCCACTTT
CASSRTGNSPLHF
>TRBJ1-1|-|TRBV16|-
TGTGCCAGCAGCCGGCGGACTTTGAACACTGAAGCTTTCTTT
CASSRRTLNTEAFF
>TRBJ2-7|-|TRBV5-4|TRBD2
TGTGCCAGCAGCCCACGACACCTAGCGGGAGCCCCCTACGAGCAGTACTTC
CASSPRHLAGAPYEQYF
>TRBJ1-2|-|TRBV13|-
TGTGCCAGCAGCTTCTCCGGGAATAACTATGGCTACACCTTC
CASSFSGNNYGYTF
>TRBJ1-1|-|TRBV3-1/TRBV3-2|-
TGTGCCAGCAGCCAAAAAGGGGGGGACTTAAGAGGCAACACTGAAGCTTTCTTT
CASSQKGGDLRGNTEAFF
>TRBJ2-1|-|TRBV19|TRBD1
TGTGCCAGTCGACACAGGGGGCGGCCCTACAATGAGCAGTTCTTC
CASRHRGRPYNEQFF
>TRBJ2-1|few|TRBV28|TRBD2
TGTGCCAGCAGTTTGAGGACTAGCAGCATGAAAAGCTCCTACAATGAGCAGTTCTTC
CASSLRTSSMKSSYNEQFF
>TRBJ2-1|-|TRBV7-6|TRBD2
TGTGCCAGCAGCTTTACTAGCGGACTCTACAATGAGCAGTTCTTC
CASSFTSGLYNEQFF